The entry that follows covers one T cell receptor (beta chain) sequence. This sample was included in a study of monozygotic twins with inflammatory bowel disease. The CDR3 sequence is 13 residues long. Germline-derived CDR1 and CDR2 are ENHRY and SYGVKD. Donors each contributed one blood sample measuring about 2.5 ml. TCRdb reanalyzed the 5' RACE reads and collapses them to one entry per CDR3 protein, without DNA. Its listing shows some 160,000 distinct CDR3 sequences. The chain employs TRBV10-3 and TRBJ1-1. This clonotype was sampled from a human donor with ulcerative colitis or Crohn's disease, or a healthy co-twin of an affected twin (not recorded which). Sequencing input: blood. CDR3 sequence reads: CAISEKEVTEAFF.